The T cell receptor beta chain under discussion was sequenced for a study of read filtering for tumor transcriptome and immune sequencing (dated by TCRdb to 2020 to 2021). About the investigation overall: The cohort was composed of about 16 male and 14 female patients, with a mean age of approximately 66 years and an age range of roughly 40 to 80. By revised international staging, about 8 patients were R-ISS I, around 15 were R-ISS II and about seven were R-ISS III. After DNase treatment, whole-transcriptome libraries were prepared with the TruSeq RNA Access Library Prep Kit. Per sample, about 4.05 to 11 million TCR-region mapped reads were obtained with IR-seq, compared with only 85 to 1273 with RNA-seq. Using the same bone marrow samples, the study ran both targeted immune repertoire sequencing and bulk whole-transcriptome sequencing and then compared the TCR repertoires from each method. One main goal was a read-filtering strategy for immune repertoire data, in particular deciding whether clonotypes backed by only one read should be removed.

Every patient had bone marrow sampled at the time of active disease. Ficoll-Hypaque density gradient centrifugation was used to isolate the bone marrow mononuclear cells. To remove myeloma plasma cells, the cells were labeled with CD138 magnetic microbeads on a MACS separator, and CD138-negative cells were then collected by negative selection. The purity of the isolated cells was checked by flow cytometry with CD138 antibodies on an Attune NxT. Total RNA was extracted with TRIzol reagent and quantified with a NanoDrop spectrophotometer. For each patient, paired RNA-seq and IR-seq were run on the CD138-negative bone marrow sample from that patient. TCR libraries were constructed from roughly 0.4 ug RNA using the Immunoverse kit, and molecular barcoded adaptors covering alpha/delta and beta/gamma chains were employed. TCR library preparation used the same RNA that went into transcriptome sequencing. Sequencing of the TCR libraries was done on an Illumina HiSeq 4000 with 2 x 150 cycles. The original methods were these. With MiXCR, TCR reads were aligned to human V, D, J and C references and assembled into CDR3 clonotypes, with quality filtering and error correction included. Clonotype counts and gene usage diversity were analyzed with the tcR package in R. Raw mapping reads were checked after the RNA-seq reads had been mapped by STAR aligner version 2.5.3a onto the human GRCh37 genome. IR-seq fastq files were randomly downsampled with Seqtk 1.3 to test the effect of sequencing depth on detected clonotypes. The public reads were run again by TCRdb, first through fastp at Q25 and then through MiXCR, and only productive beta chains were kept. For every CDR3 protein sequence, its rows merge into one entry that carries the most common genes and DNA. For this entry, the V and J calls and clone size follow TCRdb and not the study's own pipeline. The sample data list about 86,000 distinct CDR3 sequences, and around an eighth of these were observed just once. The ten largest clones take up more than 13% of the sample.

Trimming removed 5 bases from V and 3 bases from J; the gene matches leave 3 bases unexplained. Its CDR3 holds 13 amino acids, cysteine through phenylalanine. CDR3 DNA only is kept here, 39 bases in frame from base 1. CDR1 is given as DFQATT and CDR2 as SNEGSKA, both from the germline V gene (reference sequence). The investigation overall reported the following: In IR-seq, 80% to 85% of clonotypes but approximately 3.7% of total reads were represented by single-read clonotypes, whereas in RNA-seq, about 75% of clonotypes and 40% to 55% of reads were represented by single-read clonotypes. Rather than purified T cells, the sorted CD138-negative fraction was a mixed bone marrow immune population. The correlation between IR-seq and RNA-seq shared clonotype proportions rose when single-read clonotypes were removed. Compared with RNA-seq, IR-seq captured clonotypes at much greater depth and more reliably, and a smaller IR-seq throughput was enough to identify most of the shared clonotypes.

This clonotype was seen ten or more times. It has no known antigen specificity. Qualities for individual bases were not recorded, and no much larger clone is one base off. The sequence was collected from a donor over 35 with multiple myeloma. The sample comprised a population of CD138-negative cells sorted from bone marrow. The cell subset or site label on this specimen signifies: bone marrow mononuclear cells depleted of CD138+ plasma/myeloma cells by negative magnetic selection. Rearrangement joined TRBV20-1 to TRBJ2-1; the junction holds 8 bases that match TRBD1. The DNA reads as follows: TGCAGTGCTTCCGACAGGGGCTACAATGAGCAGTTCTTC. The encoded protein is CSASDRGYNEQFF.